This T cell receptor (beta chain) was sequenced for a study of blood T cell repertoires in COVID-19. Looking at the study overall: Acute and convalescent COVID-19 specimens originated in the United States, Italy and Spain.

The CDR3 has 11 residues. Trimming took 5 bases from V and 8 from J, leaving 7 bases between them. Looked up from germline, CDR1 is MNHEY and CDR2 is SVGEGT. Measured with immunoSEQ multiplex PCR; TCRdb has only the in-frame clones, and not every one. The sample records some 200,000 clones, 80% to 90% being singletons. The sequence was obtained from a man between 35 and 55 years old who had recovered from COVID-19. This sequence joins TRBV6-2 or TRBV6-3 and TRBJ2-1; D remains unclear. The sample consisted of PBMCs or T cells enriched from blood (not recorded which). CDR3 bases: TGTGCCAGCAGTAACAGTGATGAGCAGTTCTTC. Protein sequence: CASSNSDEQFF.